These 9 T cell receptor beta chains came from one sample sequenced in a study of blood T cell repertoires in COVID-19. Only in-frame clones appear in the TCRdb table, and some are missing; sequencing was by immunoSEQ multiplex PCR. Found here are around 270,000 clones, roughly 90% of them singletons; the top ten hold around 0.8%. The source material was peripheral blood. These receptors came from a man aged 25 to 40 with acute or convalescent COVID-19.

The CDR3 region is CASSPLPRDRVGGSPLHF. The DNA for the CDR3 is TGTGCCAGCAGTCCCCTACCTCGGGACAGGGTGGGGGGTTCACCCCTCCACTTT. The chain joins TRBV28 to TRBJ1-6, with 9 bases that match TRBD1. Unmatched junction bases numbered 17, after V lost 5 bases and J lost 9 bases. Germline V lookup: CDR1 MDHEN, CDR2 SYDVKM. The CDR3 consists of 18 residues.

The chain uses TRBV2 and TRBJ1-1; D gene uncertain. The CDR3 is 14 amino acids. V lost 6 bases and J lost 2, with 13 bases in between. Germline CDR1 reads SNHLY; CDR2 reads FYNNEI. The DNA for the CDR3 is TGTGCCAGCAGGGGCCTCAGTGTAAACACTGAAGCTTTCTTT. Amino acid sequence: CASRGLSVNTEAFF.

This chain links TRBV18 with TRBJ2-7; possibly TRBD2 for D (6 bases). The germline V gene has CDR1 KGHSH and CDR2 LQKENI. Trimming cost V 1 base and J 3 bases, with 19 bases left between them. The CDR3 sequence is 17 residues long. CDR3 loop: CASSPRIAQEGNYEQYF. The CDR3 region has the DNA TGTGCCAGCTCACCACGGATTGCACAGGAGGGGAACTACGAGCAGTACTTC.

The V gene is TRBV5-4, the J gene TRBJ1-3; 7 bases align to TRBD1. The CDR3 extends over 15 amino acids. The ends lost 0 bases at V and 4 bases at J; junction bases unmatched: 4. Germline V gene lookup returns CDR1 SGHNT and CDR2 YYREEE (reference sequence). CDR3 DNA sequence: TGTGCCAGCAGCTTGGAGAGGGGGCGAGGAAACACCATATATTTT. Residues: CASSLERGRGNTIYF.

The rearrangement joins TRBV28 to TRBJ2-3; D perhaps matches TRBD2 (6 bases). This CDR3 contains 14 residues. Germline values: CDR1 MDHEN, CDR2 SYDVKM. The ends were cut back, 5 bases at V and 2 bases at J, with 11 bases in the middle. For the CDR3, the DNA is TGTGCCAGCAGTCCTCAGGGACTCACAGATACGCAGTATTTT. Translation gives CASSPQGLTDTQYF. Complete variable domain (other parts from reference TRBV28 and TRBJ2-3): DVKVTQSSRYLVKRTGEKVFLECVQDMDHENMFWYRQDPGLGLRLIYFSYDVKMKEKGDIPEGYSVSREKKERFSLILESASTNQTSMYLCASSPQGLTDTQYFGPGTRLTVL.

This chain connects TRBV6-5 to TRBJ1-6, with TRBD1 matching 7 bases. The ends lost 4 bases at V and 10 bases at J; junction bases unmatched: 10. Germline V gene lookup returns CDR1 MNHEY and CDR2 SVGAGI. CDR3 size: 15 residues. The CDR3 loop reads CASSLKQGSRSPLHF. CDR3 in DNA: TGTGCCAGCAGTTTAAAACAGGGGAGTAGGTCACCCCTCCACTTT.

The chain joins TRBV28 to TRBJ1-2; a possible D gene is TRBD1 (6 bases). Deletions cut 4 bases from V and 8 bases from J, with 14 bases between. CDR1 is MDHEN and CDR2 is SYDVKM in the germline V gene. The CDR3 is made up of 13 amino acids. The CDR3 bases are TGTGCCAGCAGTTCCACAGGGTTTTGGGGCTACACCTTC. Protein sequence: CASSSTGFWGYTF.

DNA of the CDR3: TGTGCCAGCAGCACAATGAACACTGAAGCTTTCTTT. Amino acid sequence: CASSTMNTEAFF. The J gene is TRBJ1-1, the V gene TRBV12-3 or TRBV12-4; D is uncertain. This CDR3 is built from 12 residues. Trimming took off 6 bases at V and 0 bases at J, with 5 bases between the two ends.

V and J are TRBV14 and TRBJ1-2; D is undetermined. This CDR3 has 15 residues. Germline-derived CDR1 and CDR2 are SGHDN and FVKESK. V shed 0 bases and J shed 4 bases, with 12 bases lying between them. The CDR3 DNA follows: TGTGCCAGCAGCCAAGATCCAGGAGGGATCTATGGCTACACCTTC. The encoded protein is CASSQDPGGIYGYTF.